Each of the 26 T cell receptor beta chains below was sequenced from the same sample in a study of naive and memory T cell subsets. Amplification of ligated cDNA took four PCR rounds with SP2 and nested alpha and beta constant primers. MiXCR was run by TCRdb on the 5' RACE reads, yielding one entry per CDR3 protein. The sample consists of roughly 56,000 distinct CDR3 sequences, 7.2% of them appearing once. The library had UMIs added by 3' ligation of an oligonucleotide to TCR cDNA. These receptors originate from a male donor in good health.

This clonotype was recorded at least ten times. The genes are TRBV14 and TRBJ2-3; D is unresolved. Germline CDR1 and CDR2: SGHDN and FVKESK. Trimming removed 1 base from V and 4 bases from J, with 12 bases in between. CDR3 size: 15 residues. The CDR3 bases are TGTGCCAGCAGCCAAGGTCATCTCGGCGCAGATACGCAGTATTTT. It specifies CASSQGHLGADTQYF.

V gene TRBV24-1 combines with J gene TRBJ2-1, with D perhaps TRBD1 (6 bases). Germline loops: CDR1 KGHDR, CDR2 SFDVKD. Trimming pared 4 bases from V and 11 bases from J, leaving 8 bases between. CDR3 size: 11 residues. The CDR3 region has the DNA TGTGCCACCAGTGACGACAGGAAGCAGTTCTTC. Translating it yields CATSDDRKQFF.

This clonotype has at least ten counts. This rearrangement joins TRBV15 to TRBJ2-2; 7 positions match TRBD2. The CDR3 runs 19 residues. The junction had 20 bases not matched to a gene; V was cut back by 5 bases and J by 5 bases. Germline V gene data show CDR1 as LNHNV and CDR2 as YYDKDF (reference sequence). CDR3 DNA sequence: TGTGCCACCAGCGATTGGGGTTTGGGTGCGGGAGAGGAGACCGGGGAGCTGTTTTTT. Its translation: CATSDWGLGAGEETGELFF. Full variable domain (missing parts from reference TRBV15 and TRBJ2-2): DAMVIQNPRYQVTQFGKPVTLSCSQTLNHNVMYWYQQKSSQAPKLLFHYYDKDFNNEADTPDNFQSRRPNTSFCFLDIRSPGLGDTAMYLCATSDWGLGAGEETGELFFGEGSRLTVL.

This clonotype has at least ten counts. The chain carries TRBV5-1 and TRBJ2-5, with a possible D match to TRBD2 (5 bases). The ends were cut back, 8 bases at V and 7 bases at J, with 15 bases in the middle. CDR3 length: 12 amino acids. The germline V gene encodes CDR1 SGHRS and CDR2 YFSETQ. CDR3 DNA: TGCGCCAGTCAAGAGAGGAGCGGGACCCAGTACTTC. This translates into CASQERSGTQYF. The full variable domain, rest sourced from reference TRBV5-1 and TRBJ2-5, is KAGVTQTPRYLIKTRGQQVTLSCSPISGHRSVSWYQQTPGQGLQFLFEYFSETQRNKGNFPGRFSGRQFSNSRSEMNVSTLELGDSALYLCASQERSGTQYFGPGTRLLVL.

The rearrangement uses TRBV12-3 or TRBV12-4 and TRBJ2-5; D uncertain. Trimming removed 10 bases at V and 4 bases at J, with 16 bases between. There are 13 residues in the CDR3. The CDR3 nucleotides are TGTGCCACAACCGACGGGCGCGGAGAGACCCAGTACTTC. It is translated as CATTDGRGETQYF.

This clonotype was seen repeatedly, ten times or more. The gene calls are TRBV2 and TRBJ2-5; 8 bases match TRBD2. The V gene end was trimmed by 6 bases and the J gene end by 2 bases; junction bases not matched to a gene: 11. The CDR3 is made up of 16 amino acids. Germline V gene data show CDR1 as SNHLY and CDR2 as FYNNEI. The CDR3, as DNA: TGTGCCAGCAGGGGATGGGGTAGCGGGGAGCAAGAGACCCAGTACTTC. The encoded protein is CASRGWGSGEQETQYF.

V gene TRBV10-1 combines with J gene TRBJ2-2; D may be TRBD1 or TRBD2 (5 bases each). The V and J ends lost 11 bases and 0 bases respectively, with 13 bases between them. There are 14 residues in the CDR3. Germline values: CDR1 WNHNN, CDR2 SYGVQD (reference sequence). As DNA, the CDR3 is TGCGCCGGCCCTGGGACCTCGAACACCGGGGAGCTGTTTTTT. Amino acids: CAGPGTSNTGELFF.

This clonotype has a handful of counts. CDR3 bases: TGTGCCAGCACCCGACAGAGCTCAACTAATGAAAAACTGTTTTTT. It specifies CASTRQSSTNEKLFF. V usage is TRBV6-6 and J usage is TRBJ1-4; maybe TRBD1 (5 bases). The CDR3 has 15 amino acids. CDR1 and CDR2 from the germline V gene are MNHNY and SVGAGI (reference sequence). Trimming cost V 7 bases and J 0 bases, with 12 bases left between them.

In its sample, this clonotype was seen many times. The chain has TRBV4-2 and TRBJ1-4; no definite D call. CDR3 length equals 16 residues. V was cut by 4 bases and J by 0 bases, with 12 bases left in between. CDR1 and CDR2 from the germline V gene are LGHNA and YNFKEQ. The CDR3: CASSPGAAATNEKLFF. The CDR3 DNA reads TGTGCCAGCAGCCCCGGAGCGGCGGCAACTAATGAAAAACTGTTTTTT.

This clonotype came up a few times. The V gene is TRBV20-1, the J gene TRBJ2-7; TRBD1 might be the D (5 bases). The CDR3 contains 11 residues. Germline CDR1 DFQATT, CDR2 SNEGSKA (reference sequence). Trimming stripped 6 bases from V and 6 bases from J, with 12 bases between. This chain's CDR3 is CSATRVSEQYF. The CDR3 DNA is TGCAGTGCAACCAGGGTCAGCGAGCAGTACTTC.

This clonotype was seen a few times. The chain carries TRBV6-5 and TRBJ2-2; TRBD1 or TRBD2 may be the D gene (5 bases each). Trimming took 7 bases from V and 1 from J, leaving 16 bases between them. Germline CDR1 and CDR2: MNHEY and SVGAGI. There are 16 residues in the CDR3. CDR3 protein: CASTFWGSGNTGELFF. The CDR3 nucleotides are TGTGCCAGCACCTTCTGGGGCAGCGGGAACACCGGGGAGCTGTTTTTT.

Only a few counts were recorded for this clonotype. The J gene is TRBJ2-3, the V gene TRBV18; D ambiguous. V lost 3 bases, J lost 4 bases, and 23 bases lay in between. CDR1 is KGHSH and CDR2 is LQKENI in the germline V gene. This CDR3 has 18 residues. CDR3 bases: TGTGCCAGCTCACCCCCCGGTGTTGAAGACCTCTGGGCAGATACGCAGTATTTT. Its translation is CASSPPGVEDLWADTQYF.

About this clonotype itself: A much larger clone is a single base away; this may be a read error. The chain carries TRBV5-6 and TRBJ1-5; no clear D. From germline, CDR1 is SGHDT and CDR2 YYEEEE. CDR3 size: 15 residues. The CDR3 region is CAGSRWSGKNQPQHF. The CDR3 bases are TGTGCCGGCAGCCGGTGGTCGGGAAAGAATCAGCCCCAGCATTTT.

There are a few counts of this clonotype. The V gene is TRBV7-7, the J gene TRBJ1-3; 10 positions agree with TRBD1. With 5 bases clipped from V and 0 bases from J, the junction kept 22 bases outside the gene matches. CDR3 length: 22 residues. From germline, CDR1 is SSHAT and CDR2 FNYEAQ (reference sequence). CDR3 in amino acids: CASSRRSNSGTGDSASGNTIYF. The CDR3 nucleotides read TGTGCCAGCAGCCGAAGATCGAACTCCGGGACAGGGGATTCAGCCTCTGGAAACACCATATATTTT.

The gene calls are TRBV6-2 or TRBV6-3 and TRBJ2-2; 7 bases are shared with TRBD1. CDR3 size: 15 residues. Trimming cost V 5 bases and J 1 base; bases outside gene matches: 4. Germline assignment: CDR1 MNHEY and CDR2 SVGEGT. The CDR3 bases are TGTGCCAGCAGTGAGGACAGGAGGAACACCGGGGAGCTGTTTTTT. This encodes CASSEDRRNTGELFF.

This clonotype was picked up a small number of times. The chain's CDR3 is CASSEGQANTEAFF. The CDR3 coding sequence is TGCGCCAGCAGCGAGGGACAAGCGAACACTGAAGCTTTCTTT. The chain recombines TRBV5-1 with TRBJ1-1, with D maybe TRBD1 (6 bases). This CDR3 contains 14 residues. V was cut by 4 bases and J by 1 base, with 11 bases left in between. CDR1 is SGHRS, CDR2 YFSETQ, per germline.

The chain recombines TRBV6-1 with TRBJ1-6; D not certain. Germline V gives CDR1 MNHNS, CDR2 SASEGT. V was pared by 5 bases and J by 8 bases, with 22 bases between. The CDR3 is 17 amino acids. In DNA, the CDR3 is TGTGCCAGCAGTCTCCTCCCCAGGAAGGGCAGCGATTCACCCCTCCACTTT. This encodes CASSLLPRKGSDSPLHF.

This clonotype was detected ten times or more. V usage is TRBV5-1 and J usage is TRBJ1-2, with unresolved D. The CDR3 is 15 amino acids. Trimming removed 0 bases from V and 9 bases from J, with 18 bases in between. The germline V gene encodes CDR1 SGHRS and CDR2 YFSETQ. The CDR3: CASSLASKGRASYTF. The CDR3 bases are TGCGCCAGCAGCTTGGCGTCCAAGGGAAGGGCCAGCTACACCTTC.

In its sample, this clonotype was seen many times. The CDR3 DNA is TGCAGTGCGCCCGGTCCGGGAGCTAATTCACCCCTCCACTTT. It encodes CSAPGPGANSPLHF. The rearrangement uses TRBV20-1 and TRBJ1-6; D unresolved. Looked up from germline, CDR1 is DFQATT and CDR2 is SNEGSKA (reference sequence). Between the trimmed V and J ends, which lost 6 bases and 6 bases, there was a span of 15 bases. This CDR3 comprises 14 residues.

This clonotype was picked up a small number of times. This chain uses TRBV3-1 with TRBJ1-1; 9 nucleotides match TRBD1. Germline lookup yields CDR1 LGHDT and CDR2 YNNKEL (reference sequence). This CDR3 is 16 amino acids long. After removal of 1 base from V and 11 bases from J, the junction contained 14 bases not matched to a gene. The CDR3 DNA reads as TGTGCCAGCAGCCAAGGGAAGGGACAGGGTGAGGAGAAGGCTTTCTTT. Translation gives CASSQGKGQGEEKAFF.

The V and J genes are TRBV19 and TRBJ2-2, with TRBD2 matching 8 bases. The CDR3 contains 14 residues. Per germline, CDR1 LNHDA and CDR2 SQIVND (reference sequence). The V and J ends lost 7 bases and 5 bases, in that order; junction bases with no gene match: 6. In nucleotides, the CDR3 is TGTGCCAGTATAGGGGCTAGCGGGACCGGGGAGCTGTTTTTT. Protein: CASIGASGTGELFF.

By sample fraction, this clonotype is medium-sized. This rearrangement joins TRBV7-9 to TRBJ2-1; 12 nucleotides agree with TRBD2. CDR3 length: 18 amino acids. V shed 6 bases and J 0 bases; nucleotides not matched to a gene: 9. Germline lookup yields CDR1 SEHNR and CDR2 FQNEAQ (reference sequence). The CDR3 nucleotides read TGTGCCAGCAGGACCGGACTAGCGGGGACTTACTCCTACAATGAGCAGTTCTTC. Translated: CASRTGLAGTYSYNEQFF. The entire variable domain, with the rest obtained from reference TRBV7-9 and TRBJ2-1, is as follows: DTGVSQNPRHKITKRGQNVTFRCDPISEHNRLYWYRQTLGQGPEFLTYFQNEAQLEKSRLLSDRFSAERPKGSFSTLEIQRTEQGDSAMYLCASRTGLAGTYSYNEQFFGPGTRLTVL.

This clonotype was seen at least ten times. V and J are TRBV18 and TRBJ2-3, with D possibly being TRBD2 (5 bases). Germline V gene data show CDR1 as KGHSH and CDR2 as LQKENI. The CDR3 loop spans 15 amino acids. V was pared by 3 bases and J by 4 bases, with 14 bases between. This CDR3 is CASSPPTGSPDTQYF. In DNA, the CDR3 is TGTGCCAGCTCACCGCCTACGGGGTCCCCAGATACGCAGTATTTT.

This clonotype has only a few counts. The CDR3 nucleotides read TGTGCCAGCAGTTTAGCGTTAGAAAGCTACGAGCAGTACTTC. Translating gives CASSLALESYEQYF. V is TRBV12-3 or TRBV12-4 and J is TRBJ2-7; D is undetermined. There are 14 residues in the CDR3. V dropped 0 bases and J dropped 3 bases, with 9 bases sitting between them.

This clonotype was seen many times. This sequence joins TRBV13 and TRBJ2-7; 11 bases are shared with TRBD2. V gave up 6 bases and J gave up 2 bases; unmatched junction bases: 3. CDR3 length: 14 amino acids. In germline, CDR1 is PRHDT, CDR2 FYEKMQ (reference sequence). CDR3 residues: CASRTSGGPYEQYF. The CDR3 nucleotides read TGTGCCAGCAGAACTAGCGGGGGTCCCTACGAGCAGTACTTC.

This clonotype was seen only a few times. The chain is built from TRBV11-2 and TRBJ2-7, with a possible D match to TRBD2 (5 bases). CDR1 and CDR2 (germline): SGHAT, FQNNGV. The CDR3 has 18 residues. V lost 5 bases to trimming and J lost 0 bases, with 23 bases between them. This chain's CDR3 is CASSVTRTSTVFSYEQYF. The CDR3 DNA sequence: TGTGCCAGCAGCGTAACCCGCACTAGTACGGTTTTCTCCTACGAGCAGTACTTC. Complete variable domain (other parts from reference TRBV11-2 and TRBJ2-7): EAGVAQSPRYKIIEKRQSVAFWCNPISGHATLYWYQQILGQGPKLLIQFQNNGVVDDSQLPKDRFSAERLKGVDSTLKIQPAKLEDSAVYLCASSVTRTSTVFSYEQYFGPGTRLTVT.